This T cell receptor (beta chain) emerged from a study of cytomegalovirus exposure and HLA in healthy donors. Turning to the study itself: An early data release held tens of millions of unique TCRs from HLA-typed donors.

The primer mix had 60 Vbeta and 13 Jbeta primers. Generated by immunoSEQ multiplex PCR, the TCRdb table keeps only in-frame clones and is missing some. The sample contains under 150,000 clones, around 79% of which appear only once. V gave up 8 bases and J gave up 5 bases; unmatched junction bases: 12. Germline V gives CDR1 LNHDA, CDR2 SQIVND (reference sequence). The CDR3 runs 16 residues. This chain links TRBV19 with TRBJ2-1; 10 positions agree with TRBD2. The receptor was isolated from a man between 40 and 49 years old in good health and CMV-seropositive. The sequencing input was PBMCs. CDR3 sequence (DNA): TGTGCCAGTCAGCTAGCGGGGGAGAGGCCCCACAATGAGCAGTTCTTC. Its protein product is CASQLAGERPHNEQFF.